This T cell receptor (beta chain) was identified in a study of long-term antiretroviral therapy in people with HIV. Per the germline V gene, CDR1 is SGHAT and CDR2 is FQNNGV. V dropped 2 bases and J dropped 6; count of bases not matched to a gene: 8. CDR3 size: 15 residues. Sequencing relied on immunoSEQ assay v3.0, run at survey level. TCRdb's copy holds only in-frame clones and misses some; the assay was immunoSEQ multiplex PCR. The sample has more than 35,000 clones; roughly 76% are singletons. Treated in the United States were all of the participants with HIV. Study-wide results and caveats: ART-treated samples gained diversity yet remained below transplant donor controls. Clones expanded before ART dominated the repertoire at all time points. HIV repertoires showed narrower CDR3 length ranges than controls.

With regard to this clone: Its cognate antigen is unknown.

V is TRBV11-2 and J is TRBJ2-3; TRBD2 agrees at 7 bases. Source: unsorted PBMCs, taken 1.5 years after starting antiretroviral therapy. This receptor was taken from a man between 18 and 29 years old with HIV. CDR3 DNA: TGTGCCAGCAGCTTATGGGGGGGATCTGGGGATACGCAGTATTTT. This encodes CASSLWGGSGDTQYF.